The rows below give T cell receptor beta chains drawn from one sample of a study of shared clonotypes between healthy human individuals. Method: immunoSEQ multiplex PCR; TCRdb's copy keeps in-frame clones and lacks some. Among roughly 500,000 clones listed, roughly 95% were seen once. The sequenced sample was naive CD4+ T cells sorted from blood. The source of these receptors is a young woman in good health. CDR3s include the opening cysteine and the closing phenylalanine or tryptophan. A D gene is named only where the DNA matches it firmly. Only part of the rows carry a size: once, few, many, or a class if the clone is expanded.

V	D	J	size	length	CDR3	DNA
TRBV27	.	TRBJ1-1	.	17	CASSSRAGPQRRTEAFF	TGTGCCAGCAGTTCACGGGCCGGCCCTCAACGAAGGACTGAAGCTTTCTTT
TRBV5-1	TRBD2	TRBJ2-1	.	14	CASLGLGAAGEQFF	TGCGCCAGCCTGGGACTAGGGGCCGCGGGTGAGCAGTTCTTC
TRBV5-4	.	TRBJ1-1	.	13	CASSSTQVTEAFF	TGTGCCAGCAGCTCAACCCAAGTAACTGAAGCTTTCTTT
TRBV6-6	.	TRBJ2-7	.	16	CASSYRQKTGAYEQYF	TGTGCCAGCAGTTACCGCCAAAAGACGGGTGCCTACGAGCAGTACTTC
TRBV5-4	TRBD2	TRBJ2-7	.	15	CASSKKGLGAYEQYF	TGTGCCAGCAGCAAGAAGGGACTAGGCGCCTACGAGCAGTACTTC
TRBV5-4	.	TRBJ2-5	.	12	CASSLDQETQYF	TGTGCCAGCAGCTTGGACCAAGAGACCCAGTACTTC
TRBV27	TRBD1	TRBJ2-7	once	14	CASSLGTGWYEQYF	TGTGCCAGCAGTCTAGGGACAGGGTGGTACGAGCAGTACTTC
TRBV7-2	.	TRBJ2-7	.	15	CASSSWMAFGTEQYF	TGTGCCAGCAGCTCATGGATGGCATTCGGTACTGAGCAGTACTTC
TRBV5-1	.	TRBJ1-4	.	16	CASSLEGFATNEKLFF	TGCGCCAGCAGCTTGGAGGGGTTTGCAACTAATGAAAAACTGTTTTTT
TRBV7-9	TRBD2	TRBJ2-2	.	18	CASSSPWEAGGPTGELFF	TGTGCCAGCAGCTCCCCGTGGGAAGCGGGAGGGCCGACCGGGGAGCTGTTTTTT
TRBV5-1	TRBD2	TRBJ2-1	.	15	CASSLAQLAGGPPIF	TGCGCCAGCAGCTTGGCTCAACTAGCGGGAGGGCCGCCCATCTTC
TRBV6-5	.	TRBJ2-2	.	14	CASSSLVMSEELFF	TGTGCCAGCAGTTCACTAGTTATGAGCGAGGAGCTGTTTTTT
TRBV28	TRBD1	TRBJ2-5	.	15	CASSFPGTGVETQYF	TGTGCCAGCAGTTTCCCCGGGACAGGGGTCGAGACCCAGTACTTC
TRBV2	.	TRBJ2-6	.	15	CAGRTQNSGANVLTF	TGTGCCGGCCGGACGCAAAACTCTGGGGCCAACGTCCTGACTTTC
TRBV6-5	.	TRBJ2-5	once	11	CASSYQGTQYF	TGTGCCAGCAGTTACCAAGGGACCCAGTACTTC
TRBV7-9	.	TRBJ2-7	.	14	CASSPSLGEWEQYF	TGTGCCAGCAGCCCCTCCCTGGGGGAGTGGGAGCAGTACTTC
TRBV2	.	TRBJ2-7	.	14	CASSERQISYEQYF	TGTGCCAGCAGTGAGAGGCAGATCTCCTACGAGCAGTACTTC
TRBV7-9	.	TRBJ2-7	.	17	CASSLALSGPPMDEQYF	TGTGCCAGCAGCTTAGCGCTCTCGGGACCACCCATGGACGAGCAGTACTTC
TRBV5-5	.	TRBJ2-3	.	12	CASSSSTDTQYF	TGTGCCAGCAGCTCTAGTACAGATACGCAGTATTTT
TRBV5-1	.	TRBJ2-7	.	11	CASSLGHEQYF	TGCGCCAGCAGCCTCGGACACGAGCAGTACTTC
TRBV28	.	TRBJ2-1	.	15	CASGTQGPPFNEQFF	TGTGCCAGCGGGACGCAGGGGCCACCTTTCAATGAGCAGTTCTTC
TRBV15	TRBD2	TRBJ2-3	.	17	CATSRDAGTSGTDTQYF	TGTGCCACCAGCAGAGATGCGGGCACTAGCGGCACAGATACGCAGTATTTT
TRBV7-9	.	TRBJ1-2	.	16	CASSLGVADTVYGYTF	TGTGCCAGCAGCTTAGGAGTAGCGGACACGGTCTATGGCTACACCTTC
TRBV2	.	TRBJ2-5	.	13	CASSDNGGPVQYF	TGTGCCAGCAGTGACAATGGCGGGCCGGTACAGTACTTC
TRBV7-2	.	TRBJ2-7	.	16	CASSLAGASETYEQYF	TGTGCCAGCAGCTTAGCCGGCGCGTCCGAAACCTACGAGCAGTACTTC
TRBV18	TRBD1	TRBJ2-5	.	15	CASSLRTGGTETQYF	TGTGCCAGCTCACTACGGACAGGGGGCACGGAGACCCAGTACTTC
TRBV23-1	.	TRBJ2-7	.	15	CANRGGDKPSYEQYF	TGCGCCAACAGAGGGGGGGACAAACCCTCCTACGAGCAGTACTTC
TRBV7-8	TRBD1	TRBJ2-7	.	13	CASSRDSSYEQYF	TGTGCCAGCAGTCGGGACAGCTCCTACGAGCAGTACTTC
TRBV18	.	TRBJ1-4	.	13	CASSPDERVGLFF	TGTGCCAGCTCACCAGACGAACGGGTTGGCCTGTTTTTT
TRBV6-4	TRBD1	TRBJ1-5	.	23	CASSDEFPRQGALKPYSNQPQHF	TGTGCCAGCAGTGACGAGTTCCCGCGACAGGGGGCCCTAAAACCATATAGCAATCAGCCCCAGCATTTT
TRBV28	.	TRBJ1-1	.	14	CASRSSQGGTEAFF	TGTGCCAGCAGGTCATCCCAAGGGGGCACTGAAGCTTTCTTT
TRBV28	.	TRBJ1-2	.	13	CASRAGDNYGYTF	TGTGCCAGCAGGGCAGGGGATAACTATGGCTACACCTTC
TRBV19	.	TRBJ2-1	once	15	CASSIDMGFYNEQFF	TGTGCCAGTAGTATAGATATGGGGTTCTACAATGAGCAGTTCTTC
TRBV7-2	TRBD2	TRBJ2-3	.	19	CASSLGQTSGSLKTDTQYF	TGTGCCAGCAGCTTAGGGCAGACTAGCGGGAGTCTCAAAACAGATACGCAGTATTTT
TRBV7-9	.	TRBJ1-6	.	13	CASAHSLNSPLHF	TGTGCCAGCGCTCATTCCCTTAATTCACCCCTCCACTTT
TRBV11-3	.	TRBJ2-2	.	14	CASSLGLLTGELFF	TGTGCCAGCAGCTTAGGGCTTCTCACCGGGGAGCTGTTTTTT
TRBV11-2	.	TRBJ2-2	once	13	CASSPYRAGELFF	TGTGCCAGCAGCCCGTACAGGGCCGGGGAGCTGTTTTTT
TRBV25-1	.	TRBJ1-1	.	14	CASSARGANTEAFF	TGTGCCAGCAGTGCACGGGGAGCCAACACTGAAGCTTTCTTT
TRBV5-1	TRBD2	TRBJ2-5	.	16	CASSIGNGLAGETQYF	TGCGCCAGCAGCATAGGAAACGGACTAGCTGGGGAGACCCAGTACTTC
TRBV28	.	TRBJ1-4	.	14	CASSSGATNEKLFF	TGTGCCAGCAGTAGTGGAGCAACTAATGAAAAACTGTTTTTT
TRBV10-3	TRBD1	TRBJ2-7	.	14	CAISSQGGQYEQYF	TGTGCCATCAGCTCACAGGGGGGCCAGTACGAGCAGTACTTC
TRBV4-1	.	TRBJ2-3	.	14	CASSRGSGTDTQYF	TGCGCCAGCAGCCGGGGATCGGGCACAGATACGCAGTATTTT
TRBV28	TRBD1	TRBJ1-5	.	15	CASSSVTGAEQPQHF	TGTGCCAGCAGTTCAGTGACAGGGGCGGAGCAGCCCCAGCATTTT
TRBV19	TRBD2	TRBJ2-2	.	18	CASSIVPGLAGVTGELFF	TGTGCCAGTAGTATAGTACCAGGGCTAGCGGGAGTAACCGGGGAGCTGTTTTTT
TRBV27	.	TRBJ1-3	.	14	CASSSNWFGNTIYF	TGTGCCAGCAGTTCCAACTGGTTTGGAAACACCATATATTTT
TRBV28	.	TRBJ1-4	.	12	CASRDIIGKLFF	TGTGCCAGCAGGGACATTATCGGAAAACTGTTTTTT
TRBV19	.	TRBJ1-2	.	13	CASSEGGVYGYTF	TGTGCCAGTAGTGAGGGGGGCGTCTATGGCTACACCTTC
TRBV5-6	.	TRBJ1-2	.	15	CASSLGGGPTNGYTF	TGTGCCAGCAGCTTGGGAGGGGGGCCAACTAATGGCTACACCTTC
TRBV7-9	.	TRBJ2-7	.	12	CASSHWGAEQYF	TGTGCCAGCAGCCACTGGGGGGCCGAGCAGTACTTC
TRBV19	.	TRBJ2-7	.	14	CASLLSGAPGEQYF	TGTGCCAGTCTTCTGTCCGGGGCCCCCGGCGAGCAGTACTTC
TRBV5-4	TRBD1	TRBJ2-7	.	13	CASSQQGRYEQYF	TGTGCCAGCAGTCAACAGGGGCGGTACGAGCAGTACTTC
TRBV28	.	TRBJ1-5	.	14	CASRPDVPSQPQHF	TGTGCCAGCAGACCGGACGTACCCAGTCAGCCCCAGCATTTT
TRBV6-1	.	TRBJ1-2	.	15	CASSEADSLTGGYTF	TGTGCCAGCAGTGAAGCGGACAGCCTGACGGGGGGCTACACCTTC
TRBV7-9	.	TRBJ2-7	few	15	CASSLKAGSSYEQYF	TGTGCCAGCAGCTTAAAGGCAGGGAGTTCCTACGAGCAGTACTTC
TRBV29-1	TRBD2	TRBJ2-3	.	17	CSVSGLAGVKFTDTQYF	TGCAGCGTGAGTGGGCTAGCGGGAGTCAAATTCACAGATACGCAGTATTTT
TRBV7-6	.	TRBJ2-1	.	13	CASSGGGHNEQFF	TGTGCCAGCAGCGGCGGTGGTCACAATGAGCAGTTCTTC
TRBV6-9	TRBD1	TRBJ2-7	.	15	CASSYQGQRSYEQYF	TGTGCCAGCAGTTATCAGGGACAGAGGTCCTACGAGCAGTACTTC
TRBV28	.	TRBJ1-2	.	13	CASSLRAAYGYTF	TGTGCCAGCAGTTTAAGGGCGGCCTATGGCTACACCTTC
TRBV2	.	TRBJ2-7	.	13	CASRRTTGYEQYF	TGTGCCAGCAGACGGACGACAGGTTACGAGCAGTACTTC
TRBV27	.	TRBJ2-7	once	13	CASWKYTPYEQYF	TGTGCCAGCTGGAAGTACACCCCCTACGAGCAGTACTTC